This TCR beta chain was found in a study of T-cell reconstitution after alpha-beta-depleted transplantation in children. Unique molecular identifiers were incorporated when the TCRbeta library was constructed. MiXCR, run by TCRdb on the PCR reads, gives a single entry per CDR3 protein. The sample holds 640,000 or so distinct CDR3 sequences, 16% seen once. This clonotype was found a few times. V lost 5 bases to trimming and J lost 2 bases, with 10 bases between them. CDR1 is SEHNR, CDR2 FQNEAQ, per germline (reference sequence). The CDR3 length is 13 residues. The V gene is TRBV7-9, the J gene TRBJ2-7; D remains unclear. Sequencing was performed on PBMCs from the stem cell graft donor, taken from the stem cell graft. The source is a human donor who donated a stem cell graft to a child with acute myeloid leukemia. This CDR3 is CASSPPMAYEQYF. In DNA, the CDR3 is TGTGCCAGCAGCCCCCCCATGGCCTACGAGCAGTACTTC. Full variable domain (missing parts from reference TRBV7-9 and TRBJ2-7): DTGVSQNPRHKITKRGQNVTFRCDPISEHNRLYWYRQTLGQGPEFLTYFQNEAQLEKSRLLSDRFSAERPKGSFSTLEIQRTEQGDSAMYLCASSPPMAYEQYFGPGTRLTVT.